These 6 T cell receptor beta chains were sequenced from one sample in a study of blood T cell repertoires in COVID-19. Some clones are missing from TCRdb's copy, which holds only in-frame ones; the method was immunoSEQ multiplex PCR. The sample carries a few hundred thousand clones, around nine tenths recorded once. What was sequenced was peripheral blood. These receptors were taken from a woman under 40 with COVID-19, enrolled during active disease.

The chain is built from TRBV11-2 and TRBJ2-3; 8 nucleotides align to TRBD2. Germline assignment: CDR1 SGHAT and CDR2 FQNNGV. The junction had 10 bases not matched to a gene; V was cut back by 0 bases and J by 2 bases. CDR3 size: 18 residues. Written as DNA, the CDR3 is TGTGCCAGCAGCTTAGAGAGTCCGGGGGGGCTCCTCACAGATACGCAGTATTTT. Amino acid sequence: CASSLESPGGLLTDTQYF.

This chain links TRBV19 with TRBJ2-2; 9 bases fit TRBD1. The CDR3 spans 17 residues. The germline CDR1 and CDR2 sequences are LNHDA and SQIVND (reference sequence). J gave up 5 bases and V 6 bases, and 13 bases lay outside the gene matches. CDR3 nucleotides: TGTGCCAGTAGCAATCTCGGGACAGGGTATGGGACCGGGGAGCTGTTTTTT. It encodes CASSNLGTGYGTGELFF.

The chain links TRBV29-1 to TRBJ1-2; D is unresolved. This CDR3 comprises 12 residues. The germline V gene encodes CDR1 SQVTM and CDR2 ANQGSEA. V lost 6 bases and J 0 bases, leaving 8 bases between the germline ends. The DNA for the CDR3 is TGCAGCGTCACGAGCACTAACTATGGCTACACCTTC. Its protein is CSVTSTNYGYTF.

V and J are TRBV5-1 and TRBJ2-7; 10 bases are a match to TRBD1. The trim removed 4 bases at V and 5 bases at J, leaving 3 bases unmatched. The CDR3 has 13 amino acids. Germline V lookup: CDR1 SGHRS, CDR2 YFSETQ. The CDR3 DNA follows: TGCGCCAGCAGCGGGACAGGGGACGACGAGCAGTACTTC. Residues: CASSGTGDDEQYF.

The chain carries TRBV7-8 and TRBJ2-5; 8 positions agree with TRBD1. The CDR3 spans 16 residues. Per the germline V gene, CDR1 is SGHVS and CDR2 is FQNEAQ. Trimming cost V 5 bases and J 2 bases; bases outside gene matches: 10. CDR3: CASSLRQGTLQETQYF. The CDR3 nucleotides read TGTGCCAGCAGCCTCAGACAGGGGACCCTACAAGAGACCCAGTACTTC. The full variable domain, completed using reference TRBV7-8 and TRBJ2-5, is GAGVSQSPRYKVAKRGQDVALRCDPISGHVSLFWYQQALGQGPEFLTYFQNEAQLDKSGLPSDRFFAERPEGSVSTLKIQRTQQEDSAVYLCASSLRQGTLQETQYFGPGTRLLVL.

This chain's CDR3 is CASSLSLASTDTQYF. The CDR3 DNA follows: TGTGCCAGCAGCTTGTCACTAGCGAGCACAGATACGCAGTATTTT. This sequence joins TRBV5-4 and TRBJ2-3; 7 bases match TRBD2. This CDR3 region has 15 residues. The V gene's germline CDR1 is SGHNT and CDR2 YYREEE (reference sequence). The V gene end was trimmed by 1 base and the J gene end by 0 bases; junction bases not matched to a gene: 2.